This entry is about one T cell receptor beta chain. Its antigen remains unknown. The CDR3 runs 16 residues. CDR1 is MGHRA and CDR2 is YSYEKL in the germline V gene. Trimming removed 2 bases from V and 6 bases from J, with 17 bases in between. The sample belongs to a study of cytomegalovirus exposure and HLA in healthy donors. Across the study: Early released data comprised about 85 million unique TCRs from HLA-typed donors.

The study, taken as a whole, reports: The study flagged about 160 TCR beta chains as cytomegalovirus-associated. Available immune exposure information covered CMV serostatus only.

PCR primers comprised 60 Vbeta and 13 Jbeta primers. Data came from immunoSEQ multiplex PCR; TCRdb stores just in-frame clones and leaves some out. The repertoire has roughly 110,000 clones, 82% of them found once; the top ten carry 2% to 3%. The V call is TRBV4-1, the J call TRBJ1-5; D perhaps matches TRBD1 (6 bases). This TCR came from a young woman in good health and CMV-seronegative. The sequenced sample consisted of PBMCs. CDR3 sequence reads: CASSQLPSGAGQPQHF. CDR3 DNA: TGCGCCAGCAGCCAATTACCCTCAGGGGCGGGTCAGCCCCAGCATTTT.